A selection of T cell receptor beta chains follows, all from one sample in a study of blood T cell repertoires in COVID-19. Only in-frame clones appear in the TCRdb table, and some are missing; sequencing was by immunoSEQ multiplex PCR. The sample gives tens of thousands of clones, 88% of which show up once; less than 5.5% is in the top ten. Input material: peripheral blood. Source of these receptors: a human donor in a cohort sampled during active COVID-19. Both conserved end residues are part of each CDR3. Each record gives: clone size, J gene, D gene, V gene, CDR3 DNA, CDR3 protein. D genes are given only for firm matches. Expanded clones are given a class, and other clones once, few, many or no size at all.

clone size: .
J gene: TRBJ2-2
D gene: .
V gene: TRBV18
CDR3 DNA: TGTGCCAGCTCACCACGCAGGCCCGCGAACACCGGGGAGCTGTTTTTT
CDR3 protein: CASSPRRPANTGELFF

clone size: .
J gene: TRBJ1-6
D gene: .
V gene: TRBV2
CDR3 DNA: TGTGCCAGCACCCGGGCGGGGACCAATAATTCACCCCTCCACTTT
CDR3 protein: CASTRAGTNNSPLHF

clone size: .
J gene: TRBJ1-2
D gene: .
V gene: TRBV7-2
CDR3 DNA: TGTGCCAGCAGCTTCCCCTTTTTTGAGAATGGCTACACCTTC
CDR3 protein: CASSFPFFENGYTF

clone size: .
J gene: TRBJ1-1
D gene: .
V gene: TRBV27
CDR3 DNA: TGTGCCAGCAGTCATAAAACGGGGGAGGGGCAGAACACTGAAGCTTTCTTT
CDR3 protein: CASSHKTGEGQNTEAFF

clone size: .
J gene: TRBJ2-7
D gene: TRBD2
V gene: TRBV6-2/TRBV6-3
CDR3 DNA: TGTGCCAGCAGTCCGGGGACTAGCGGGACATCCTACGAGCAGTACTTC
CDR3 protein: CASSPGTSGTSYEQYF

clone size: .
J gene: TRBJ1-6
D gene: TRBD1
V gene: TRBV2
CDR3 DNA: TGTGCCAGCAGCAGACAGGGAAGGTTGGGTAATTCACCCCTCCACTTT
CDR3 protein: CASSRQGRLGNSPLHF

clone size: .
J gene: TRBJ1-5
D gene: TRBD1
V gene: TRBV6-2/TRBV6-3
CDR3 DNA: TGTGCCAGCAGTTACACCCAGGGGGTAATCAGCAATCAGCCCCAGCATTTT
CDR3 protein: CASSYTQGVISNQPQHF

clone size: .
J gene: TRBJ2-1
D gene: TRBD2
V gene: TRBV7-2
CDR3 DNA: TGTGCCAGCAGCCCACAGCGGGGGCTAAGGAATGAGCAGTTCTTC
CDR3 protein: CASSPQRGLRNEQFF

clone size: .
J gene: TRBJ1-5
D gene: .
V gene: TRBV28
CDR3 DNA: TGTGCCAGCAGTCCATATCAGGATAGCAATCAGCCCCAGCATTTT
CDR3 protein: CASSPYQDSNQPQHF

clone size: .
J gene: TRBJ2-1
D gene: .
V gene: TRBV6-2/TRBV6-3
CDR3 DNA: TGTGCCAGCAGTCGGCTGGAGGGGCGGGACAATGAGCAGTTCTTC
CDR3 protein: CASSRLEGRDNEQFF

clone size: .
J gene: TRBJ2-3
D gene: TRBD2
V gene: TRBV3-1/TRBV3-2
CDR3 DNA: TGTGCCAGCAGCCAAGGCGGGGGTAAAGCAGATACGCAGTATTTT
CDR3 protein: CASSQGGGKADTQYF

clone size: .
J gene: TRBJ1-5
D gene: .
V gene: TRBV29-1
CDR3 DNA: TGCAGCGTTGCTTCAGGGGATCAGCCCCAGCATTTT
CDR3 protein: CSVASGDQPQHF

clone size: .
J gene: TRBJ1-5
D gene: TRBD1
V gene: TRBV5-1
CDR3 DNA: TGCGCCAGCAGCTTTACAGGGGAACAGCCCCAGCATTTT
CDR3 protein: CASSFTGEQPQHF

clone size: .
J gene: TRBJ1-1
D gene: .
V gene: TRBV28
CDR3 DNA: TGTGCCAGCAGCCCGGGACATGGTGCTGCTTTCTTT
CDR3 protein: CASSPGHGAAFF

clone size: .
J gene: TRBJ2-5
D gene: .
V gene: TRBV5-8
CDR3 DNA: TGTGCCAGCAGCTTGGGTCAGCCGGGAGAGACCCAGTACTTC
CDR3 protein: CASSLGQPGETQYF

clone size: .
J gene: TRBJ1-5
D gene: .
V gene: TRBV5-1
CDR3 DNA: TGCGCCAGCAGCTTGGGATGGGGGCTGGATCAGCCCCAGCATTTT
CDR3 protein: CASSLGWGLDQPQHF

clone size: .
J gene: TRBJ2-1
D gene: .
V gene: TRBV18
CDR3 DNA: TGTGCCAGCTCACCGCTAGCGAGCTCCTACAATGAGCAGTTCTTC
CDR3 protein: CASSPLASSYNEQFF

clone size: .
J gene: TRBJ2-4
D gene: TRBD2
V gene: TRBV20-1
CDR3 DNA: TGCAGTGCTAGTAGGCTAGCGGGGGACAAAAACATTCAGTACTTC
CDR3 protein: CSASRLAGDKNIQYF

clone size: .
J gene: TRBJ1-1
D gene: .
V gene: TRBV19
CDR3 DNA: TGTGCCAGTACATTCAGGAACACTGAAGCTTTCTTT
CDR3 protein: CASTFRNTEAFF

clone size: .
J gene: TRBJ2-7
D gene: TRBD1
V gene: TRBV3-1/TRBV3-2
CDR3 DNA: TGTGCCAGCAGTTATGGACAGGGGATATACGAGCAGTACTTC
CDR3 protein: CASSYGQGIYEQYF

clone size: .
J gene: TRBJ1-5
D gene: TRBD1
V gene: TRBV30
CDR3 DNA: TGTGCCTGGAGTGTGAAGTACAGGGGGCGCTTGGATCAGCCCCAGCATTTT
CDR3 protein: CAWSVKYRGRLDQPQHF

clone size: .
J gene: TRBJ2-1
D gene: TRBD2
V gene: TRBV18
CDR3 DNA: TGTGCCAGCTCACCACCTACAGTAGCGGGGAATGAGCAGTTCTTC
CDR3 protein: CASSPPTVAGNEQFF

clone size: .
J gene: TRBJ2-2
D gene: TRBD1
V gene: TRBV5-1
CDR3 DNA: TGCGCCAGCAGCGCTACAGGGGCCTACACCGGGGAGCTGTTTTTT
CDR3 protein: CASSATGAYTGELFF

clone size: .
J gene: TRBJ2-1
D gene: .
V gene: TRBV18
CDR3 DNA: TGTGCCAGCTCACTCAAGAAACAGGACAATGAGCAGTTCTTC
CDR3 protein: CASSLKKQDNEQFF

clone size: .
J gene: TRBJ1-4
D gene: .
V gene: TRBV7-9
CDR3 DNA: TGTGCCAGCAGCTCTGGGGCAGGTGGGACAACTAATGAAAAACTGTTTTTT
CDR3 protein: CASSSGAGGTTNEKLFF

clone size: .
J gene: TRBJ2-7
D gene: .
V gene: TRBV11-2
CDR3 DNA: TGTGCCAGCAGCTTAGACGCGGGACAGACCTACGAGCAGTACTTC
CDR3 protein: CASSLDAGQTYEQYF

clone size: once
J gene: TRBJ2-5
D gene: .
V gene: TRBV7-7
CDR3 DNA: TGTGCTAGCAGCTTAGCTGGGGGCGGCGAGACCCAGTACTTC
CDR3 protein: CASSLAGGGETQYF